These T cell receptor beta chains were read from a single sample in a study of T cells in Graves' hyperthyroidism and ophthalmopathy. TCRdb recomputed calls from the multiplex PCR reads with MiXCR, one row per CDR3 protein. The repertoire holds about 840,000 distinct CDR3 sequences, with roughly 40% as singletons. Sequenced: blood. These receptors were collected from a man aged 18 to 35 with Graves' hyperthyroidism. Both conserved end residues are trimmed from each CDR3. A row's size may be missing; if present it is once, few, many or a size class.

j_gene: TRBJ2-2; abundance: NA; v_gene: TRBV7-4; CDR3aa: ASSLQGLRMGGELF
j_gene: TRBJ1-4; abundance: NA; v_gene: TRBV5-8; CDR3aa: ASGHRGSSEKLF
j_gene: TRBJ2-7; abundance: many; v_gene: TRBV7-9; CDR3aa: ASIKGGRAVGEQY
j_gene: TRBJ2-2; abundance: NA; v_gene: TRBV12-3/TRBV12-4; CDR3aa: ASSTGRGFGELF
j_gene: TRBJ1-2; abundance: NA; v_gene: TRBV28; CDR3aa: ASSFSGSGYGYT
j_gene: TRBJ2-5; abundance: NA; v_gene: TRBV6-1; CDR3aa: ASSEQQSQETQY
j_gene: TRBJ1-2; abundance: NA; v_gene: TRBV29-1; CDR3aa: SVAGGVGYT
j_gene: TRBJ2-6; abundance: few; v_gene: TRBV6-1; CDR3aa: ASSEWGGSLGANVLT
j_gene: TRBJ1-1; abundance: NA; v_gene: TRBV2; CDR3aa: ASRVRGVEAF
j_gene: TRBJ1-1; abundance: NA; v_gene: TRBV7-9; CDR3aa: ASPDKTEAF
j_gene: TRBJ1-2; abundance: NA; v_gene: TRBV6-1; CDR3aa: ASDLEQGALSYT